The sequence of this T cell receptor beta chain was determined in a study of T cells in Graves' hyperthyroidism and ophthalmopathy (dated by TCRdb to the late 2010s). Describing the broader study: Peripheral blood was collected at initial diagnosis, before any treatment. An independent validation cohort of some 18 hyperthyroidism patients and approximately 15 patients who later progressed to ophthalmopathy tested prospective prediction of ophthalmopathy. After blood sampling, hyperthyroidism patients were treated with methimazole at a starting dose of 30 mg daily, and ophthalmopathy patients were treated with high-dose intravenous methylprednisolone. The paper reports TCR Vbeta CDR3 sequencing of some 140 peripheral blood samples: some 41 ophthalmopathy, roughly 74 hyperthyroidism and approximately 17 progressor patients. TCR V-J signatures able to tell the groups apart were searched for in a discovery cohort of 90 to 100 patients, of whom around 43 had Graves' ophthalmopathy and 57 had stable Graves' hyperthyroidism. For training and testing, the roughly 93 patients in the discovery cohort were randomly divided in a 7:3 ratio. Thyroid tissue and blood T-cell repertoires from six or seven Graves' hyperthyroidism patients were also compared in the study. Study-wide conclusions, independent of this receptor: No statistical method was used to fix the sample size in advance, and group allocation was not hidden from the investigators. In validation, the model predicted progression to ophthalmopathy a median of approximately 6.3 months before onset, with roughly 70% sensitivity and around 76% specificity. A model built on a 13 V-J signature distinguished ophthalmopathy from stable hyperthyroidism, reaching 85% to 90% sensitivity and around 82% specificity in cross-validation and 80%/75% in testing. Most expanded thyroid clonotypes (frequency above 0.001) were also found in blood, which suggests that blood repertoires may mirror thyroid immune responses.

Its CDR3 holds 12 amino acids, cysteine through phenylalanine. Only the CDR3 portion is preserved as DNA: 36 bases, with reading frame beginning at the first base. Based on the germline V gene (reference sequence), the CDR1 and CDR2 sequences are DFQATT and SNEGSKA. Trimming costs V 2 bases and J 5 bases, and their ends lie 9 bases apart. Ophthalmopathy patients had moderately to severely active disease, Clinical Activity Score of at least 3, NOSPECS grade of at least 4, and duration under 3 months. Exclusion was applied to patients with uncontrolled infections, other autoimmune diseases, pregnancy or lactation. Clinical symptoms, serum thyroxine and TRAb, thyroid ultrasound, and orbital computed tomography formed the basis for the diagnoses. PBMCs were isolated from about 9 ml of fresh peripheral blood by Ficoll-Paque density gradient centrifugation. Total RNA was extracted using Trizol reagent, and RNA quality was assessed on an Agilent 2100 Bioanalyzer.

The TCR beta CDR3 regions were amplified from RNA transcripts. A first-round RT-PCR of the TCR CDR3 used the HTBI primer set with the Qiagen OneStep RT-PCR kit. The libraries were constructed in a second round of multiplex PCR and then size-selected and purified. Libraries were sequenced paired-end with 100 bp reads on an Illumina HiSeq2000. In the authors' own workflow: SOAPnuke was used to process the raw data, throwing out any read that contained adapters or uncalled bases, had a mean Phred below 15, or lacked an exact constant-primer or identifier match. COPE v1.2.5 was used to merge high-quality paired reads, and clonotypes were defined as unique nucleotide sequences. MiTCR v1.1 was used to align clonotypes to the IMGT TRBV, TRBD and TRBJ reference segments. Analysis was restricted to V-J combinations with a frequency above 0.0001, which covered roughly 99% of repertoires. A TCS score was defined as the ratio of F50 (clonal expansion) to E x V (chaos), with BLOSUM62-based TCRdist applied between CDR3 peptides within each V-J. Welch's t-statistics and random forest reduced fewer than 600 V-J features to about 13, which were used in a naive Bayes classifier (R e1071). The public reads were reprocessed in TCRdb via fastp at Q25 and MiXCR, keeping in-frame beta chains. One record per CDR3 amino acid sequence lists the most common genes and DNA. The V and J calls here are based on TCRdb, not the publication. The sample table lists more than 300,000 distinct CDR3 sequences, approximately 15% of them with a count of one. Clones ranked in the top ten supply about 18% of the sample.

At least ten counts were recorded for this clonotype. Its target antigen remains unknown. The sample holds no much larger clone one base away, and base qualities are not on file. The source is a woman in her 30s with Graves' ophthalmopathy. Recombination connected TRBV20-1 to TRBJ1-1; TRBD1 is possibly the D segment (5 matching bases). Sequencing used blood. The base sequence is TGCAGTGCTAGAAGGGGCCGGACTGAAGCTTTCTTT. Its protein is CSARRGRTEAFF.